This TCR beta chain was identified in a study of T cell responses to AZD1222 COVID-19 vaccine. CDR1 and CDR2 from the germline V gene are SGHVS and FQNEAQ. Between the trimmed V and J ends, which lost 2 bases and 1 base, there was a span of 11 bases. There are 15 residues in the CDR3. Repertoires were generated with immunoSEQ multiplex PCR, while TCRdb's copy carries only in-frame clones and drops some. This sample has approximately 94,000 clones, with around 90% found just once. The sample was peripheral blood, taken on day 0 of AZD1222 vaccination. The receptor was derived from an adult in good health. The chain joins TRBV7-8 to TRBJ1-1; maybe TRBD1 (6 bases). The CDR3 DNA follows: TGTGCCAGCAGCTTATGGGACACCCAGAACACTGAAGCTTTCTTT. Residues: CASSLWDTQNTEAFF.